The rows below give T cell receptor beta chains drawn from one sample of a study of cytomegalovirus exposure and HLA in healthy donors. Here immunoSEQ multiplex PCR was the method, and the copy in TCRdb shows in-frame clones only, minus some. This table has about 180,000 clones, 80% to 90% appearing once. The sequencing sample was made of PBMCs. These receptors originate from a girl aged 2 to 10 in good health and CMV-seropositive. CDR3s include the opening cysteine and the closing phenylalanine or tryptophan. The D gene is left open where the match is weak. For some rows the clone size is stated as once, few or many, or as a class when expanded; others skip it.

TRBJ1-1	few	TRBV6-6	TRBD1	TGTGCCAGCAGTTTACAAATCGGGACAGACACCCGTGAAGCTTTCTTT	CASSLQIGTDTREAFF
TRBJ2-3	few	TRBV6-6	.	TGTGCCAGCAGTTATGGCGGAGGAAGAGATACGCAGTATTTT	CASSYGGGRDTQYF
TRBJ2-4	.	TRBV28	TRBD2	TGTGCCAGCAGTTTTTATAGCGGGAGGGCCCCGGCCTCTGCCAAAAACATTCAGTACTTC	CASSFYSGRAPASAKNIQYF
TRBJ2-1	.	TRBV10-3	.	TGTGCCATCAGACCGGGACATACCCGGGTAGATGAGCAGTTCTTC	CAIRPGHTRVDEQFF
TRBJ1-4	few	TRBV5-1	.	TGCGCCAGCAGCCCGGGAGGTGGGGGTAACGGACTGTTTTTT	CASSPGGGGNGLFF
TRBJ1-2	.	TRBV6-6	TRBD1	TGTGCCAGCATTAACAGGGGGTCATATGGCTACACCTTC	CASINRGSYGYTF
TRBJ2-1	.	TRBV19	TRBD2	TGTGCCAGTTCGGGGGGAGTCAATGAGCAGTTCTTC	CASSGGVNEQFF
TRBJ2-1	.	TRBV4-1	TRBD2	TGCGCCAGCAGCCAAGATCCAGCGGGAGTAAGTAATGAGCAGTTCTTC	CASSQDPAGVSNEQFF
TRBJ2-1	.	TRBV19	TRBD2	TGTGCCAGTAGGCTAGCGGGAGAAGGGGCCAATGAGCAGTTCTTC	CASRLAGEGANEQFF
TRBJ1-5	.	TRBV6-1	.	TGTGCCAGCAGTGAGGGCGTAGGGGCCCAGCATTTT	CASSEGVGAQHF
TRBJ2-7	.	TRBV2	.	TGTGCCAGCAGTGACCCAGGGAACGAGCAGTACTTC	CASSDPGNEQYF
TRBJ2-1	.	TRBV12-5	.	TGTGCTAGTGGTTTGGCCACTTCGTACAATGAGCAGTTCTTC	CASGLATSYNEQFF
TRBJ2-1	.	TRBV29-1	TRBD1	TGCAGCGGCGGACAGGGACGCTACAATGAGCAGTTCTTC	CSGGQGRYNEQFF
TRBJ2-1	.	TRBV30	TRBD2	TGTGCCTGGAGTAAAGGGACTAGCGGGGGGGCAAAGCAGTTCTTC	CAWSKGTSGGAKQFF
TRBJ1-2	.	TRBV25-1	.	TGTGCCAGCAGTGTGGCAGGGTTATACTATGGCTACACCTTC	CASSVAGLYYGYTF
TRBJ1-5	.	TRBV6-5	.	TGTGCCAGCAGTGAACACAGGGTAGGGAAGCCCCAGCATTTT	CASSEHRVGKPQHF
TRBJ1-1	.	TRBV2	.	TGTGCCAGCAGTGAAGACAGTAACACTGAAGCTTTCTTT	CASSEDSNTEAFF
TRBJ2-7	few	TRBV7-8	.	TGTGCCAGCAGCCAATGGCCTTACGAGCAGTACTTC	CASSQWPYEQYF
TRBJ1-2	.	TRBV6-1	.	TGTGCCAGCAGTGAAGGAGGGACACCTTATGGCTACACCTTC	CASSEGGTPYGYTF
TRBJ1-2	.	TRBV4-1	.	TGCGCCAGCAGTCATAAGGGCCGGGGAAGGTGTGGCTACACCTTC	CASSHKGRGRCGYTF
TRBJ1-2	.	TRBV28	.	TGTGCCAGCAGTTTATATGGCGTGGGGGGAAATGGCTACACCTTC	CASSLYGVGGNGYTF
TRBJ2-2	once	TRBV21-1	.	TGTGCCAGCCCCTCTGGGGCCGAGTTAACCGGGGAGCTGTTTTTT	CASPSGAELTGELFF
TRBJ2-7	few	TRBV5-5	.	TGTGCCAGCAGATCTGACAGCTACTCCTACGAGCAGTACTTC	CASRSDSYSYEQYF
TRBJ2-1	.	TRBV14	.	TGTGCCAGCAGCCAGGTGAGCGATGAGCAGTTCTTC	CASSQVSDEQFF
TRBJ2-1	.	TRBV13	.	TGTGCCAGCAGCCCGTCAGACAATGAGCAGTTCTTC	CASSPSDNEQFF
TRBJ2-7	.	TRBV2	TRBD1	TGTGCCAGTGAGTGGTGGACAGGGGGCTTTTCCTACGAGCAGTACTTC	CASEWWTGGFSYEQYF
TRBJ2-1	.	TRBV5-4	TRBD1	TGTGCCAGCAGCTTGGCTGGGCTAGCGGGACAGGGGGTTTACAATGAGCAGTTCTTC	CASSLAGLAGQGVYNEQFF
TRBJ1-2	.	TRBV2	TRBD1	TGTGCCAGCAGTATACTCACAGGGGCGATATATGGCTACACCTTC	CASSILTGAIYGYTF
TRBJ1-4	few	TRBV5-1	.	TGCGCCAGCAGCTTGGCGCAGGGCCAGAATGAAAAACTGTTTTTT	CASSLAQGQNEKLFF
TRBJ2-1	.	TRBV4-1	TRBD2	TGCGCCAGCAGCCGGGGACTAGCGGGTCTCTACAATGAGCAGTTCTTC	CASSRGLAGLYNEQFF
TRBJ2-2	.	TRBV12-5	.	TGTGCTAGTGGTTTGGTACTAACCGAATCGGTCACCGGGGAGCTGTTTTTT	CASGLVLTESVTGELFF
TRBJ2-1	.	TRBV5-4	TRBD2	TGTGCCAGCAGCTTAGGGGGCGGGAGGGCTTCCTACAATGAGCAGTTCTTC	CASSLGGGRASYNEQFF
TRBJ2-2	.	TRBV7-3	.	TGTGCCAGCAGCTTTTGGAACAGTTTGGCCGGGGAGCTGTTTTTT	CASSFWNSLAGELFF
TRBJ2-3	.	TRBV7-3	TRBD2	TGTGCCAGCAGCTTTCAGAGCGGGGCCACAGATACGCAGTATTTT	CASSFQSGATDTQYF
TRBJ1-1	.	TRBV2	TRBD1	TGTGCCAGCAGTACAGGGGCGGGCACTGAAGCTTTCTTT	CASSTGAGTEAFF
TRBJ2-3	.	TRBV18	.	TGTGCCAGCTCACTAGGACAGACCACAGATACGCAGTATTTT	CASSLGQTTDTQYF